This T cell receptor beta chain was identified during a study of post-analysis software for immune sequencing data. Regarding the study as a whole: About five TRBV segments appeared more often in patients than in controls, and TRBV5-6, TRBV5-1 and TRBV20-1 were among these.

In the case of this clonotype: Antigen: not known. The junction departs from the called germline gene at one end, perhaps through a read error.

There are 15 residues in the CDR3. Built from TCR beta cDNA, the libraries had unique molecular identifiers in them. TCRdb re-derived calls from the PCR reads in MiXCR, one entry per CDR3 protein. The table lists 750,000 to 950,000 distinct CDR3 sequences, roughly half of them singletons. V usage is TRBV12-3 or TRBV12-4 and J usage is TRBJ1-2, with D unresolved. The sequence derives from a girl aged 5 to 17 with multiple sclerosis. The specimen sequenced was blood. Here the CDR3 DNA reads TGTGCCAGCAGTTTCGGCGTTGCGGAGATCTATGGCTGCACCTTC. This codes for CASSFGVAEIYGCTF.